Below, 25 T cell receptor beta chains from the same sample are listed, as sequenced in a study of control samples from healthy donors and cancer patients. Profiling relied on immunoSEQ multiplex PCR, and the TCRdb table lists in-frame clones only, not all of them. The repertoire consists of roughly 150,000 clones, with 88% occurring once and the leading ten covering approximately 1.7%. The specimen was blood. All receptors come from a young man in good health.

This chain joins TRBV28 and TRBJ2-2; TRBD2 might be the D (7 bases). CDR3 size: 17 residues. Looked up from germline, CDR1 is MDHEN and CDR2 is SYDVKM. The germline V and J ends were trimmed by 8 bases and 5 bases, with 24 bases remaining between them. CDR3 sequence reads: CASSSPREGVGTGELFF. CDR3 coding DNA: TGTGCCAGCTCATCACCCAGGGAGGGGGTTGGGACCGGGGAGCTGTTTTTT. Supplemented by reference TRBV28 and TRBJ2-2, the full variable domain reads DVKVTQSSRYLVKRTGEKVFLECVQDMDHENMFWYRQDPGLGLRLIYFSYDVKMKEKGDIPEGYSVSREKKERFSLILESASTNQTSMYLCASSSPREGVGTGELFFGEGSRLTVL.

The CDR3 reads CASSVEPSRRYEQYF. The CDR3 DNA follows: TGTGCCAGCAGCGTAGAGCCCAGTCGCCGCTACGAGCAGTACTTC. J is TRBJ2-7 and V is TRBV9; no firm D call. The CDR3 contains 15 residues. Germline CDR1 reads SGDLS; CDR2 reads YYNGEE. V was trimmed by 0 bases and J by 3 bases, leaving 13 bases between them.

This chain connects TRBV7-9 to TRBJ1-1; TRBD1 might be the D (6 bases). V dropped 5 bases and J dropped 4 bases, with 11 bases sitting between them. The CDR3 sequence is 13 residues long. CDR1 is SEHNR, CDR2 FQNEAQ, per germline (reference sequence). This CDR3 reads CASSHPGATEAFF. In DNA form, the CDR3 reads TGTGCCAGCAGCCACCCGGGGGCCACTGAAGCTTTCTTT.

The chain recombines TRBV29-1 with TRBJ2-1; 7 nucleotides line up with TRBD2. The CDR3 is 16 residues long. Germline values: CDR1 SQVTM, CDR2 ANQGSEA. Trimming removed 0 bases from V and 5 bases from J; junction bases left unmatched: 10. CDR3 region: CSVEDGLGGGNNEQFF. The CDR3 DNA follows: TGCAGCGTTGAAGATGGCCTGGGCGGGGGAAACAATGAGCAGTTCTTC.

The rearrangement joins TRBV28 to TRBJ1-1; D possibly corresponds to TRBD1 (6 bases). This CDR3 has 17 residues. Looked up from germline, CDR1 is MDHEN and CDR2 is SYDVKM. V gave up 2 bases and J gave up 0 bases, with 16 bases separating them. The CDR3 reads CASSLPRTWTVNTEAFF. The DNA for the CDR3 is TGTGCCAGCAGTTTACCCCGAACCTGGACAGTGAACACTGAAGCTTTCTTT.

On this clone itself: At the DNA level, this CDR3 is encoded by other sequences in the same sample as well. The chain uses TRBV11-2 and TRBJ2-1; D remains ambiguous. Germline V gene lookup returns CDR1 SGHAT and CDR2 FQNNGV. The ends were cut back, 0 bases at V and 5 bases at J, with 8 bases in the middle. The CDR3 covers 14 residues. CDR3 DNA: TGTGCCAGCAGCTTAGATCCCGGAGACAATGAGCAGTTCTTC. Its translation: CASSLDPGDNEQFF.

This chain links TRBV6-2 or TRBV6-3 with TRBJ2-7; 9 bases align to TRBD1. CDR3 length equals 15 residues. Germline assignment: CDR1 MNHEY and CDR2 SVGEGT. V gave up 4 bases and J gave up 3 bases; unmatched junction bases: 7. The CDR3 region has the DNA TGTGCCAGCAGTTTCGGACAGGGGAAAGACTACGAGCAGTACTTC. Translation: CASSFGQGKDYEQYF.

The V and J genes are TRBV7-9 and TRBJ2-1, with a possible D match to TRBD2 (5 bases). The V end lost 4 bases, the J end lost 5 bases, and 9 bases lay between the germline ends. Germline V gene data show CDR1 as SEHNR and CDR2 as FQNEAQ (reference sequence). The CDR3 totals 13 residues. In DNA form, the CDR3 reads TGTGCCAGCAGCTCCGGGCGGGACAATGAGCAGTTCTTC. It yields the protein CASSSGRDNEQFF.

This clone appeared a single time. The genes are TRBV7-9 and TRBJ2-2; D is uncertain. The CDR3 contains 18 residues. Germline V gene sequence: CDR1 SEHNR, CDR2 FQNEAQ (reference sequence). Trimming cost V 0 bases and J 4 bases, with 18 bases left between them. The CDR3 is CASSLAVVGLRSTGELFF. The CDR3 DNA reads TGTGCCAGCAGCTTAGCGGTTGTGGGGTTGAGGAGCACCGGGGAGCTGTTTTTT.

The chain's CDR3 is CASSTTRNIPGELFF. The CDR3 DNA reads TGTGCCAGCAGCACCACCAGGAATATTCCCGGGGAGCTGTTTTTT. This chain joins TRBV9 and TRBJ2-2, with no clear D. The V gene's germline CDR1 is SGDLS and CDR2 YYNGEE. V gave up 4 bases and J gave up 6 bases, with 16 bases separating them. This CDR3 spans 15 amino acids.

The rearrangement uses TRBV20-1 and TRBJ2-3, with 7 bases fitting TRBD2. V shed 3 bases, J shed 6 bases, and the junction held 9 bases outside the gene matches. Germline values: CDR1 DFQATT, CDR2 SNEGSKA (reference sequence). This CDR3 is built from 14 residues. The CDR3 coding sequence is TGCAGTGCTAGTGGATCTAGCGGCTTCGATACGCAGTATTTT. Amino acid sequence: CSASGSSGFDTQYF.

The chain has TRBV6-5 and TRBJ2-7, with 7 bases that match TRBD2. CDR3 length equals 14 residues. Germline V gene lookup returns CDR1 MNHEY and CDR2 SVGAGI. V dropped 5 bases and J dropped 4; count of bases not matched to a gene: 8. The CDR3 reads CASSTLGGGYEQYF. The DNA for the CDR3 is TGTGCCAGCAGTACCCTAGGCGGGGGTTACGAGCAGTACTTC.

This chain uses TRBV10-2 with TRBJ2-7; 7 bases line up with TRBD1. CDR1 is WSHSY and CDR2 is SAAADI in the germline V gene. The V segment lost 6 bases and the J segment 5 bases; nucleotides outside the gene matches: 10. The CDR3 runs 14 residues. CDR3 nucleotide sequence: TGCGCCAGCAGATCTACTAAAGGGGGCGACGAGCAGTACTTC. Translated, it gives CASRSTKGGDEQYF.

The chain carries TRBV11-3 and TRBJ2-1; the match to TRBD1 covers 8 bases. The germline V gene has CDR1 SGHNT and CDR2 YENEEA. Trimming at V came to 5 bases and at J to 1 base, leaving 4 bases not matched to a gene. This CDR3 spans 15 amino acids. The CDR3 DNA reads TGTGCCAGCAGCCCTAGACAGGGGTCCTACAATGAGCAGTTCTTC. Protein sequence: CASSPRQGSYNEQFF.

The CDR3 is CASSQGQANEQYF. The CDR3, as DNA: TGTGCCAGCAGCCAAGGACAGGCGAACGAGCAGTACTTC. The V and J genes are TRBV3-1 (or the pseudogene TRBV3-2) and TRBJ2-7, with a weak D call TRBD1 (6 bases). The ends were cut back, 1 base at V and 5 bases at J, with 9 bases in the middle. Germline CDR1 is LGHDT and CDR2 is YNNKEL (reference sequence). CDR3 length: 13 residues.

The chain combines TRBV9 with TRBJ1-2; weak D call: TRBD1 (5 bases). Trimming removed 0 bases at V and 4 bases at J, with 13 bases between. The CDR3 contains 15 residues. The germline V gene has CDR1 SGDLS and CDR2 YYNGEE. The DNA of the CDR3 is TGTGCCAGCAGCGTAGGGTCCGGGGCGAGCTATGGCTACACCTTC. Protein: CASSVGSGASYGYTF.

This clone was seen repeatedly, ten times or more. The CDR3 DNA sequence: TGTGCCAGCGGCCCCCTCCGCGGGGGTGGTGAGCAGTACTTC. Protein product: CASGPLRGGGEQYF. V usage is TRBV2 and J usage is TRBJ2-7, with 7 bases matching TRBD2. There are 14 residues in the CDR3. The germline CDR1 and CDR2 sequences are SNHLY and FYNNEI. V dropped 8 bases and J dropped 7; count of bases not matched to a gene: 14. Complete variable domain (other parts from reference TRBV2 and TRBJ2-7): EPEVTQTPSHQVTQMGQEVILRCVPISNHLYFYWYRQILGQKVEFLVSFYNNEISEKSEIFDDQFSVERPDGSNFTLKIRSTKLEDSAMYFCASGPLRGGGEQYFGPGTRLTVT.

V gene TRBV29-1 combines with J gene TRBJ2-3; possible D gene TRBD2, 5 bases. Germline V gives CDR1 SQVTM, CDR2 ANQGSEA. V was clipped by 3 bases and J by 8 bases, with 18 bases between them. This CDR3 region has 14 residues. Written as DNA, the CDR3 is TGCAGCGTTGAGCCAGGTTTGGAGGAAGGTACGCAGTATTTT. Translation gives CSVEPGLEEGTQYF.

J is TRBJ1-2 and V is TRBV6-5, with D maybe TRBD1 (6 bases). Trimming pared 8 bases from V and 5 bases from J, leaving 18 bases between. This CDR3 contains 14 residues. Germline V CDR1 and CDR2: MNHEY, SVGAGI. The CDR3 region is CASCGGGVRYGYTF. The CDR3 nucleotides read TGTGCCAGCTGCGGAGGGGGGGTACGGTATGGCTACACCTTC.

The count of this clone is one. The chain uses TRBV3-1 (or the pseudogene TRBV3-2) and TRBJ1-5; no reliable D call. The V gene's germline CDR1 is LGHDT and CDR2 YNNKEL (reference sequence). The CDR3 extends over 15 amino acids. V lost 0 bases and J 5 bases, leaving 11 bases between the germline ends. CDR3 coding DNA: TGTGCCAGCAGCCAAGAAGGGTACAGAGATCAGCCCCAGCATTTT. As protein: CASSQEGYRDQPQHF.

As regards this clone: Sequence at one end of the junction differs from germline and may be a read error. The V and J genes are TRBV5-1 and TRBJ2-5; D gene ambiguous. The CDR3 contains 15 residues. From germline, CDR1 is SGHRS and CDR2 YFSETQ. The CDR3 here is CASSFGQFNRVGLDF. The CDR3 DNA sequence: TGCGCCAGCAGCTTCGGGCAATTTAACCGGGTCGGGTTGGACTTC.

The genes are TRBV7-2 and TRBJ2-5; no definite D call. This CDR3 has 17 residues. Trimming pared 2 bases from V and 4 bases from J, leaving 20 bases between. The germline gives CDR1 SGHTA, CDR2 FQGNSA. The CDR3 reads CASSLIRPDAGGETQYF. The CDR3 region has the DNA TGTGCCAGCAGCTTAATCCGTCCCGACGCTGGCGGAGAGACCCAGTACTTC.

The J gene is TRBJ1-3, the V gene TRBV5-1, with a weak D call TRBD1 (6 bases). V lost 3 bases and J lost 1, with 17 bases in between. The CDR3 is made up of 17 amino acids. In germline, CDR1 is SGHRS, CDR2 YFSETQ. The CDR3 spells CASSSLRGGSSGNTIYF. DNA for the CDR3: TGCGCCAGCAGCTCCCTCCGAGGGGGATCGTCTGGAAACACCATATATTTT.

The chain is built from TRBV15 and TRBJ2-7; 8 bases are a match to TRBD1. This CDR3 is built from 14 residues. Germline trimming cut 5 bases from V and 2 bases from J; bases unmatched to any gene: 5. Germline loops: CDR1 LNHNV, CDR2 YYDKDF (reference sequence). The CDR3 reads CATSPRQGTYEQYF. In DNA, the CDR3 is TGTGCCACCAGCCCGCGACAGGGGACCTACGAGCAGTACTTC.

V and J are TRBV5-6 and TRBJ2-7; possibly TRBD1 or TRBD2 for D (5 bases each). The CDR3 runs 17 residues. V lost 4 bases and J lost 3, with 23 bases in between. Germline CDR1 is SGHDT and CDR2 is YYEEEE. In DNA form, the CDR3 reads TGTGCCAGCAGCACGAACGCCGGGACGGGGAACCTCTACGAGCAGTACTTC. It yields the protein CASSTNAGTGNLYEQYF.